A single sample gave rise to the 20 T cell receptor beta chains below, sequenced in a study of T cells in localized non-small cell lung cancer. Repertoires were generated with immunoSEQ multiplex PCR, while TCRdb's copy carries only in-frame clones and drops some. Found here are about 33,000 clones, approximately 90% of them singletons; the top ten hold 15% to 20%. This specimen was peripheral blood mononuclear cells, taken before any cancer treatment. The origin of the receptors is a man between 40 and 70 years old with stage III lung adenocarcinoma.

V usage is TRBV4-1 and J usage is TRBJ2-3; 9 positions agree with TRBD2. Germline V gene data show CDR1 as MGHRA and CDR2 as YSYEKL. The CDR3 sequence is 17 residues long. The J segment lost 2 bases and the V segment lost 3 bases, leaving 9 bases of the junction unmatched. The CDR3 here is CASSQARSGGNTDTQYF. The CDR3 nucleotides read TGCGCCAGCAGCCAGGCACGGAGCGGGGGGAACACAGATACGCAGTATTTT.

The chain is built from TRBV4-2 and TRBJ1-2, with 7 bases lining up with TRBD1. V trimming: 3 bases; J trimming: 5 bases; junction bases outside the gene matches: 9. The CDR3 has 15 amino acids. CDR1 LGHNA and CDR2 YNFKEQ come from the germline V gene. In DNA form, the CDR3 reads TGTGCCAGCAGCCACCAAGACAGGGCCGGGTATGGCTACACCTTC. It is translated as CASSHQDRAGYGYTF.

CDR3 sequence: CASSQTPGTGPYNEQFF. CDR3 DNA sequence: TGTGCCAGCAGCCAAACCCCCGGGACAGGGCCTTACAATGAGCAGTTCTTC. The chain employs TRBV11-2 and TRBJ2-1; TRBD1 matches at 9 bases. This CDR3 is 17 amino acids long. Unmatched junction bases numbered 12, after V lost 5 bases and J lost 4 bases. From germline, CDR1 is SGHAT and CDR2 FQNNGV.

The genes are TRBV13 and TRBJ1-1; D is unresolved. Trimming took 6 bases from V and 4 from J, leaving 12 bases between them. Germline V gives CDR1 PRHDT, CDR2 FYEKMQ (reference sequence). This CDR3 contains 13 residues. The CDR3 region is CASRPDPPTEAFF. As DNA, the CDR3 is TGTGCCAGCAGGCCGGATCCGCCCACTGAAGCTTTCTTT.

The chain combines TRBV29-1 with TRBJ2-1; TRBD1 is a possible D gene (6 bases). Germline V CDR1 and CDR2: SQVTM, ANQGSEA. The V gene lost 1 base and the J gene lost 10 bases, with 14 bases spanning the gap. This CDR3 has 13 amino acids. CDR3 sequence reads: CSVEGAGQGEQFF. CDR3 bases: TGCAGCGTTGAAGGGGCCGGCCAGGGGGAGCAGTTCTTC.

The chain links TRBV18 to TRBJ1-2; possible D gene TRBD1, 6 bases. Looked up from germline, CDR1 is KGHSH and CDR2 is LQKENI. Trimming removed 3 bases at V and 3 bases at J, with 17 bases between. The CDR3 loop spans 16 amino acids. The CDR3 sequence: CASSPKPRGEHYGYTF. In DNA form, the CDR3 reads TGTGCCAGCTCACCTAAACCAAGGGGGGAACACTATGGCTACACCTTC.

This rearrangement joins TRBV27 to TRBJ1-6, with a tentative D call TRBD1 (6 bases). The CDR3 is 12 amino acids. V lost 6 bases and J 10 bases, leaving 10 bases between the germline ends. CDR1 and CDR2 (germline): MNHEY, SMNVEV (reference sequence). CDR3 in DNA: TGTGCCAGCAGCACAGGGAAATCACCCCTCCACTTT. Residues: CASSTGKSPLHF.

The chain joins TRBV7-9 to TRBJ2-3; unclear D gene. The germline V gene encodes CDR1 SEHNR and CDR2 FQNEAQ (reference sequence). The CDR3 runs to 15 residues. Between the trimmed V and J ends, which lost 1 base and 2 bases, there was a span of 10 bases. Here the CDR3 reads CASSLGRVSTDTQYF. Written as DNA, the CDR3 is TGTGCCAGCAGCTTAGGTAGGGTGTCCACAGATACGCAGTATTTT.

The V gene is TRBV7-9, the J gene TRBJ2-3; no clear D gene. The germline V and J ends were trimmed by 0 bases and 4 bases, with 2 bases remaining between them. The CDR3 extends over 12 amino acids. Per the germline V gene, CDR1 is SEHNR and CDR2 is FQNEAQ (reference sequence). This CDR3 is CASSLAPDTQYF. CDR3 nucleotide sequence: TGTGCCAGCAGCTTAGCCCCAGATACGCAGTATTTT.

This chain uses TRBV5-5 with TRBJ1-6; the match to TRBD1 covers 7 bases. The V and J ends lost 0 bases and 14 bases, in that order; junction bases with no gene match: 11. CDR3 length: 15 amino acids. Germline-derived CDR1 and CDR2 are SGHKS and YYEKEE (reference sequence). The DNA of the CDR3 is TGTGCCAGCAGCTTGGGACAGGGCCCGATGAGAGCCCTCCACTTT. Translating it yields CASSLGQGPMRALHF.

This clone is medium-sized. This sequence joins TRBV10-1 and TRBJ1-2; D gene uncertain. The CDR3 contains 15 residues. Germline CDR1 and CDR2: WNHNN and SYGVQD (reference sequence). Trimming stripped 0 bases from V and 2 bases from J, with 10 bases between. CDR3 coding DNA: TGCGCCAGCAGTGAGTCAGTAGGGTGGAACTATGGCTACACCTTC. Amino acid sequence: CASSESVGWNYGYTF.

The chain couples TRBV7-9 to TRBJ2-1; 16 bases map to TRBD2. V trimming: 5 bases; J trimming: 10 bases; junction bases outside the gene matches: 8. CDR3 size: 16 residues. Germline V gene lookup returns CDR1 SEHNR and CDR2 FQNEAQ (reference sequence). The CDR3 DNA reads TGTGCCAGCAGCCCGGGACTAGCGGGGGGGCCGGGGGAGCAGTTCTTC. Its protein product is CASSPGLAGGPGEQFF. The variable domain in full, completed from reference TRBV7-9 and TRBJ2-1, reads DTGVSQNPRHKITKRGQNVTFRCDPISEHNRLYWYRQTLGQGPEFLTYFQNEAQLEKSRLLSDRFSAERPKGSFSTLEIQRTEQGDSAMYLCASSPGLAGGPGEQFFGPGTRLTVL.

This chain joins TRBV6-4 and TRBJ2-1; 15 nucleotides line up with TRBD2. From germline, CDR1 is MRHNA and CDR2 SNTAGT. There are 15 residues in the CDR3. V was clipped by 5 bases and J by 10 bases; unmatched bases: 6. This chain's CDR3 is CASSPRTSGGEEQFF. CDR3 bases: TGTGCCAGCAGTCCCCGGACTAGCGGGGGGGAGGAGCAGTTCTTC.

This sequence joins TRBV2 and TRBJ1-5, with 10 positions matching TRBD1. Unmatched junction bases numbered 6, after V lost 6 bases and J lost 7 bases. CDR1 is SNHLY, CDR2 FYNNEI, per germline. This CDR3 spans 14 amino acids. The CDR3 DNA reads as TGTGCCAGCAGCGGACAGGGGGTAGGGCAGCCCCAGCATTTT. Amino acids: CASSGQGVGQPQHF. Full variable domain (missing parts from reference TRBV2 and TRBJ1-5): EPEVTQTPSHQVTQMGQEVILRCVPISNHLYFYWYRQILGQKVEFLVSFYNNEISEKSEIFDDQFSVERPDGSNFTLKIRSTKLEDSAMYFCASSGQGVGQPQHFGDGTRLSIL.

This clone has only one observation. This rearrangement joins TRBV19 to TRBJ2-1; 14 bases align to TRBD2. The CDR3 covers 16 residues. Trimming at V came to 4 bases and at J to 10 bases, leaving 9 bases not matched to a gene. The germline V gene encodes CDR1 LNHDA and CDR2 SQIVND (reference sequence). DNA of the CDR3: TGTGCCAGTAGTACCCGGACTAGCGGGGGGCCTAGGGAGCAGTTCTTC. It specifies CASSTRTSGGPREQFF.

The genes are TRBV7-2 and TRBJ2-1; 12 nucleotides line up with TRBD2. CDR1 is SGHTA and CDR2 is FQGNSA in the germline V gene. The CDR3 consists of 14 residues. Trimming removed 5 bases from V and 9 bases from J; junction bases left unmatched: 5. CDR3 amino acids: CASSRTSGEGEQFF. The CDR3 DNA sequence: TGTGCCAGCAGCCGGACTAGCGGGGAGGGTGAGCAGTTCTTC.

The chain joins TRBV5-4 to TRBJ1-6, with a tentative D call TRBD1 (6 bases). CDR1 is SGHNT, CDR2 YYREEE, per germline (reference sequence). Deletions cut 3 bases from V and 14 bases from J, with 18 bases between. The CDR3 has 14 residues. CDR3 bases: TGTGCCAGCAGCTCTACTACAGGGCAGAAGTCCCTCCACTTT. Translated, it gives CASSSTTGQKSLHF.

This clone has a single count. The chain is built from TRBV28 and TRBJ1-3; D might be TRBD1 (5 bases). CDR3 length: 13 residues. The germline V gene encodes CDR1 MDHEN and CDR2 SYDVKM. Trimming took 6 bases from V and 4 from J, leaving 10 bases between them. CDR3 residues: CASRTAVGNTIYF. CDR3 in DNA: TGTGCCAGCAGGACAGCAGTCGGAAACACCATATATTTT. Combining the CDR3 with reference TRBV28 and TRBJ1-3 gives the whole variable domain DVKVTQSSRYLVKRTGEKVFLECVQDMDHENMFWYRQDPGLGLRLIYFSYDVKMKEKGDIPEGYSVSREKKERFSLILESASTNQTSMYLCASRTAVGNTIYFGEGSWLTVV.

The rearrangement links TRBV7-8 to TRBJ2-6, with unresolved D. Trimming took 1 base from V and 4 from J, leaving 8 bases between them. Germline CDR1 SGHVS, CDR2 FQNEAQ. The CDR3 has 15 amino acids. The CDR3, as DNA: TGTGCCAGCAGCTTAGATGGGCTAGGGGCCAACGTCCTGACTTTC. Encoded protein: CASSLDGLGANVLTF.

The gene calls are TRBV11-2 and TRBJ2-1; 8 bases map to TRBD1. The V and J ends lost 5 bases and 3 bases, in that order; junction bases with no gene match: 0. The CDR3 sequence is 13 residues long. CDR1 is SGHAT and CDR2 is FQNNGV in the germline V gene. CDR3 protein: CASSGQGYNEQFF. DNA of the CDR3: TGTGCCAGCAGCGGACAGGGCTACAATGAGCAGTTCTTC.